These 17 T cell receptor beta chains were sequenced from one sample in a study of blood T cell repertoires in COVID-19. Produced via immunoSEQ multiplex PCR; TCRdb's table is partial and in-frame only. The sample contains 80,000 to 100,000 clones, roughly 90% of which appear only once. Input material: peripheral blood. These receptors all stem from a human donor with COVID-19, enrolled during active disease. The donor label of this sample is uncertain.

As to this clone: At one end the junction does not follow the germline gene, possibly because of a read error. The chain has TRBV11-2 and TRBJ1-2, with unresolved D. This CDR3 spans 9 amino acids. Germline CDR1 reads SGHAT; CDR2 reads FQNNGV. The CDR3 region has the DNA TGTGCCAGCCAGGAGGGCGTCGCCTTC. Its protein is CASQEGVAF.

This sequence joins TRBV6-5 and TRBJ1-5; TRBD1 matches 9 bases. The J segment lost 2 bases and the V segment lost 4 bases, leaving 3 bases of the junction unmatched. Germline V gene sequence: CDR1 MNHEY, CDR2 SVGAGI. CDR3 length: 15 amino acids. CDR3 region: CASSWDRDGNQPQHF. The CDR3 DNA reads as TGTGCCAGCAGTTGGGACAGGGACGGCAATCAGCCCCAGCATTTT.

The chain employs TRBV2 and TRBJ1-4; D unclear. The CDR3 loop spans 15 amino acids. The V end was cut by 6 bases, the J end by 2 bases, with 13 bases between. Germline V gives CDR1 SNHLY, CDR2 FYNNEI. The CDR3 sequence: CASREGELTNEKLFF. In DNA, the CDR3 is TGTGCCAGCAGGGAGGGCGAGTTGACTAATGAAAAACTGTTTTTT.

This clone was recorded only once. V is TRBV12-3 or TRBV12-4 and J is TRBJ2-1; no definite D call. V was cut by 2 bases and J by 10 bases, with 6 bases left in between. This CDR3 has 11 residues. The CDR3 reads CASSLLLEQFF. CDR3 coding DNA: TGTGCCAGCAGTTTACTCTTAGAGCAGTTCTTC.

V is TRBV3-1 (or the pseudogene TRBV3-2) and J is TRBJ2-7, with TRBD1 as a possible D gene (5 bases). With 1 base removed from V and 1 base from J, the gap between germline ends came to 8 bases. Germline assignment: CDR1 LGHDT and CDR2 YNNKEL (reference sequence). This CDR3 spans 14 amino acids. The CDR3 sequence is CASSQGTSSYEQYF. The CDR3 nucleotides read TGTGCCAGCAGCCAAGGGACATCATCCTACGAGCAGTACTTC.

The chain joins TRBV12-5 to TRBJ2-7; the match to TRBD1 covers 7 bases. The CDR3 has 14 amino acids. Looked up from germline, CDR1 is LGHNT and CDR2 is FRNRAP. With 1 base clipped from V and 2 bases from J, the junction kept 2 bases outside the gene matches. In nucleotides, the CDR3 is TGTGCTAGTGGTTTGGGACAGGGCGCCTACGAGCAGTACTTC. It is translated as CASGLGQGAYEQYF.

This chain connects TRBV12-3 or TRBV12-4 to TRBJ1-1; no clear D. The V gene lost 2 bases and the J gene lost 5 bases, with 9 bases spanning the gap. This CDR3 comprises 13 residues. The CDR3 DNA reads as TGTGCCAGCAGTTTATCGGGTAGGACTGAAGCTTTCTTT. Its translation is CASSLSGRTEAFF.

V usage is TRBV6-5 and J usage is TRBJ1-2; the match to TRBD1 covers 9 bases. The J segment lost 4 bases and the V segment lost 6 bases, leaving 6 bases of the junction unmatched. CDR1 and CDR2 (germline): MNHEY, SVGAGI. The CDR3 is made up of 14 amino acids. The DNA of the CDR3 is TGTGCCAGCAGAACCGGACAGGGGATCTATGGCTACACCTTC. Its protein product is CASRTGQGIYGYTF.

This chain joins TRBV27 and TRBJ1-4; D gene unclear. Germline loops: CDR1 MNHEY, CDR2 SMNVEV (reference sequence). The CDR3 consists of 15 residues. V lost 3 bases and J 6 bases, leaving 14 bases between the germline ends. CDR3 loop: CASSFSGDWYEKLFF. The CDR3 DNA reads as TGTGCCAGCAGTTTCTCAGGTGATTGGTATGAAAAACTGTTTTTT.

The chain employs TRBV5-1 and TRBJ1-1; TRBD1 agrees at 7 bases. Germline CDR1 is SGHRS and CDR2 is YFSETQ. V dropped 4 bases and J dropped 1; count of bases not matched to a gene: 13. This CDR3 is built from 17 residues. CDR3: CASSPGELTGKNTEAFF. For the CDR3, the DNA is TGCGCCAGCAGCCCCGGGGAGTTGACAGGGAAGAACACTGAAGCTTTCTTT.

The chain joins TRBV6-5 to TRBJ2-5; D perhaps matches TRBD1 (5 bases). V lost 6 bases to trimming and J lost 3 bases, with 14 bases between them. The germline V gene encodes CDR1 MNHEY and CDR2 SVGAGI. The CDR3 loop spans 14 amino acids. Written as DNA, the CDR3 is TGTGCCAGCAGCGCCCCCGGCAGGGAAGAGACCCAGTACTTC. This gives the protein CASSAPGREETQYF.

This chain connects TRBV5-6 to TRBJ1-6; 11 nucleotides match TRBD1. The CDR3 runs to 18 residues. Germline values: CDR1 SGHDT, CDR2 YYEEEE. J lost 8 bases, V lost 3 bases, and 13 bases had no gene match. The CDR3 nucleotides read TGTGCCAGCAGCTCGGGACCGGGACAGGGGGGATCGTATTCACCCCTCCACTTT. Amino acids: CASSSGPGQGGSYSPLHF.

The genes are TRBV19 and TRBJ2-1; 13 bases line up with TRBD2. V shed 5 bases, J shed 0 bases, and the junction held 10 bases outside the gene matches. Germline V gene data show CDR1 as LNHDA and CDR2 as SQIVND (reference sequence). The CDR3 is made up of 19 amino acids. The CDR3 DNA reads TGTGCCAGTAGTGTCGGACTAGCGGGGGCACCGAGCTCCTACAATGAGCAGTTCTTC. Residues: CASSVGLAGAPSSYNEQFF.

The V and J genes are TRBV28 and TRBJ1-1; unclear D gene. Germline V gene lookup returns CDR1 MDHEN and CDR2 SYDVKM. The V and J ends lost 7 bases and 7 bases respectively, with 22 bases between them. CDR3 length: 15 amino acids. CDR3 in amino acids: CASTEGSGSGHEAFF. The CDR3 coding sequence is TGTGCCAGCACCGAGGGTTCGGGCTCTGGGCATGAAGCTTTCTTT.

The J gene is TRBJ1-2, the V gene TRBV30, with 7 bases aligning to TRBD1. Germline loops: CDR1 GTSNPN, CDR2 SVGIG (reference sequence). V was clipped by 2 bases and J by 10 bases; unmatched bases: 4. The CDR3 runs to 11 residues. This CDR3 is CAWSRDSHYTF. The CDR3 DNA is TGTGCCTGGAGTAGGGACAGTCACTACACCTTC.

This clone came up once. This chain joins TRBV6-6 and TRBJ2-3; 9 nucleotides align to TRBD2. The CDR3 covers 16 residues. Trimming removed 4 bases from V and 3 bases from J; junction bases left unmatched: 8. Per the germline V gene, CDR1 is MNHNY and CDR2 is SVGAGI (reference sequence). The CDR3 nucleotides are TGTGCCAGCAGTTGGATAGCGGGGGCCTTTACAGATACGCAGTATTTT. Amino acid sequence: CASSWIAGAFTDTQYF.

V gene TRBV21-1 combines with J gene TRBJ2-6; the table's D call of TRBD1 was not tested on the DNA. TRBV21-1 is designated a pseudogene. There are 22 residues in the CDR3. The CDR3 loop reads CASSINLRDSYSNDSGANVLTF. As DNA, the CDR3 is TGTGCCAGCAGCATCAACCTCCGGGACAGCTACTCAAACGACTCTGGGGCCAACGTCCTGACTTTC.